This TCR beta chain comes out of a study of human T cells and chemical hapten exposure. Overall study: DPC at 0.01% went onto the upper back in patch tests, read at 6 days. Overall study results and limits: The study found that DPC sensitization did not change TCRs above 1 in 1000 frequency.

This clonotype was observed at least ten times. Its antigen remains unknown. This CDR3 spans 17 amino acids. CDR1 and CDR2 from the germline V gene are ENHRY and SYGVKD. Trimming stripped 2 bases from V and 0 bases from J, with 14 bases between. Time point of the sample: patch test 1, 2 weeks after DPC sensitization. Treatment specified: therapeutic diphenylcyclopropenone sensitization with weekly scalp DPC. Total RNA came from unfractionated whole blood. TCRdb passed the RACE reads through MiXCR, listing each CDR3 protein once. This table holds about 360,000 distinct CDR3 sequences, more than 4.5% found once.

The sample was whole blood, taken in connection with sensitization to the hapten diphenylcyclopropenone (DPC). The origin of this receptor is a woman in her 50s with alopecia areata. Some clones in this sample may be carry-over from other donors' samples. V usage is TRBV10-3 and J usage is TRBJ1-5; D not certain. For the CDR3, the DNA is TGTGCCATCAGTGAGCTAAAAGCGACGGATAGCAATCAGCCCCAGCATTTT. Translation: CAISELKATDSNQPQHF.